These T cell receptor beta chains were read from a single sample in a study of shared clonotypes between healthy human individuals. TCRdb keeps only in-frame clones here, not all; method: immunoSEQ multiplex PCR. This table holds a few million clones, more than 80% found once. The sample consisted of naive CD4+ T cells sorted from blood. Receptors originate from a man aged 18-30 years in good health. Each CDR3 is given with its conserved first and last residue. D genes are given only for firm matches. Expanded clones are given a class, and other clones once, few, many or no size at all.

j_call	v_call	d_call	clone_size	cdr3_nt	cdr3_aa
TRBJ1-2	TRBV5-1	.	.	TGCGCCAGCAGCTTGGATAATCCGTTGCTGGGTGGCTACACCTTC	CASSLDNPLLGGYTF
TRBJ1-6	TRBV9	.	.	TGTGCCAGCAGCGTAGACTCGGGGGGCGTTTCACCCCTCCACTTT	CASSVDSGGVSPLHF
TRBJ2-3	TRBV5-1	.	.	TGCGCCAGCAGAGCAGGAGGGCGTAGCGTGGGCACAGATACGCAGTATTTT	CASRAGGRSVGTDTQYF
TRBJ2-5	TRBV11-1	.	.	TGTGCCAGCAGCCCACAGGGAGGGGAGACCCAGTACTTC	CASSPQGGETQYF
TRBJ2-7	TRBV6-4	.	.	TGTGCCAGCTACGCCGGGATTTACTACGAGCAGTACTTC	CASYAGIYYEQYF
TRBJ2-1	TRBV28	.	once	TGTGCCAGCCAAGTTTACGGACAGGAGCAGTTCTTC	CASQVYGQEQFF
TRBJ2-3	TRBV5-6	TRBD2	.	TGTGCCAGCAGCTTGTTACTAGCGGGGGGGCGAGATACGCAGTATTTT	CASSLLLAGGRDTQYF
TRBJ2-7	TRBV2	.	.	TGTGCCAGCAGTCGCTACTACGAGCAGTACTTC	CASSRYYEQYF
TRBJ2-5	TRBV30	.	.	TGTGCCTGGAGTGTAGACAGCTCAAAGGGAGAGACCCAGTACTTC	CAWSVDSSKGETQYF
TRBJ2-7	TRBV5-1	.	.	TGCGCCAGCGGGGGTAGCGCCTACGAGCAGTACTTC	CASGGSAYEQYF
TRBJ2-5	TRBV10-2	.	once	TGCGCCAGCAGTGAGTCGACAGAATACCGAGGCCAAGAGACCCAGTACTTC	CASSESTEYRGQETQYF
TRBJ2-2	TRBV10-2	TRBD2	.	TGCGCCAGCAGTGAAGCTCAGCGGGAGACCGGGGAGCTGTTTTTT	CASSEAQRETGELFF
TRBJ2-1	TRBV2	.	.	TGTGCCAGCAGTGAGGGGTATGAGCAGTTCTTC	CASSEGYEQFF
TRBJ2-2	TRBV5-1	.	.	TGCGCCAGCAGCTCCAGGACAGACCCCGGGGAGCTGTTTTTT	CASSSRTDPGELFF
TRBJ1-1	TRBV9	.	.	TGTGCCAGCAGCGTACAGGGAATGGGAACTGAAGCTTTCTTT	CASSVQGMGTEAFF
TRBJ1-2	TRBV6-1	.	.	TGTGCCAGCAGTGAAAGGAGGGGCGGTGTCTATGGCTACACCTTC	CASSERRGGVYGYTF
TRBJ2-7	TRBV5-6	.	.	TGTGCCAGCAGCTTGCGAGTCCTCACTCACGAGCAGTACTTC	CASSLRVLTHEQYF
TRBJ2-7	TRBV25-1	TRBD1	once	TGTGCCAGCAGTGGATTCCGGGACAGGTCCTACGAGCAGTACTTC	CASSGFRDRSYEQYF
TRBJ2-7	TRBV4-1	.	.	TGCGCCAGCAGCCCCCCTGGCAGGTTTATTTACGAGCAGTACTTC	CASSPPGRFIYEQYF
TRBJ1-6	TRBV10-1	.	.	TGCGCCAGCAGTGTTCCCTGTGCCTCTAAGGAAGCACCCCTCCACTTT	CASSVPCASKEAPLHF
TRBJ1-4	TRBV10-3	.	.	TGTGCCATCAGTGAGTCCGGTCTGGGGGGCTTGGAAAAACTGTTTTTT	CAISESGLGGLEKLFF
TRBJ2-3	TRBV2	TRBD1	.	TGTGCCAGCCGACAGGGAAGCACAGATACGCAGTATTTT	CASRQGSTDTQYF
TRBJ2-5	TRBV18	TRBD2	.	TGTGCCAGCTCACCCGCTAGCGGGAGTTGGGAGACCCAGTACTTC	CASSPASGSWETQYF
TRBJ1-2	TRBV29-1	.	.	TGCAGCGTTGGTATCCCCACAGGAACTAACTATGGCTACACCTTC	CSVGIPTGTNYGYTF
TRBJ1-5	TRBV7-9	.	once	TGTGCCAGCAGCTTCGGGATGAATCAGCCCCAGCATTTT	CASSFGMNQPQHF
TRBJ2-3	TRBV21-1	.	.	TGTGCCAGCAGCACAGGCGGGGGGGCCGGGACAGATACGCAGTATTTT	CASSTGGGAGTDTQYF
TRBJ1-4	TRBV6-1	.	.	TGTGCCAGCAGTGAAGCGGGCGGAACCAATGAAAAACTGTTTTTT	CASSEAGGTNEKLFF